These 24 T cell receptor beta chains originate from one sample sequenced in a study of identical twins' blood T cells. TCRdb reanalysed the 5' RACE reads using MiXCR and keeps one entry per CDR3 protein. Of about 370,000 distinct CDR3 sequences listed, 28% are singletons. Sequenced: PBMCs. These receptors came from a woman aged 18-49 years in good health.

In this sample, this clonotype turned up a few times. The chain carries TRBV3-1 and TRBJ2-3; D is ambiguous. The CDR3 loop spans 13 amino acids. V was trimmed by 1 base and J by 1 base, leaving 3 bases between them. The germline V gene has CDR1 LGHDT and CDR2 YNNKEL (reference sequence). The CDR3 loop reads CASSQGRTDTQYF. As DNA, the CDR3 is TGTGCCAGCAGCCAAGGTCGCACAGATACGCAGTATTTT.

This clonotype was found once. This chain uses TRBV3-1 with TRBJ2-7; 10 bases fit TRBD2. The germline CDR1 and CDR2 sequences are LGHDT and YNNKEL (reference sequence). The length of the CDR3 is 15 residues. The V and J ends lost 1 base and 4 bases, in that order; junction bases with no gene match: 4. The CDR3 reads CASSQGPSGRYEQYF. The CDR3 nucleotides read TGTGCCAGCAGCCAAGGTCCTAGCGGGAGATACGAGCAGTACTTC.

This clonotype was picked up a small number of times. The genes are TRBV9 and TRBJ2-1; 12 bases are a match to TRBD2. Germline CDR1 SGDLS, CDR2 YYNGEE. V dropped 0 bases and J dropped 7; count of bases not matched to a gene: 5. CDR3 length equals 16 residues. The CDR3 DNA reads TGTGCCAGCAGCGTAGTAGGACTAGCGGGGCCAAATGAGCAGTTCTTC. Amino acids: CASSVVGLAGPNEQFF.

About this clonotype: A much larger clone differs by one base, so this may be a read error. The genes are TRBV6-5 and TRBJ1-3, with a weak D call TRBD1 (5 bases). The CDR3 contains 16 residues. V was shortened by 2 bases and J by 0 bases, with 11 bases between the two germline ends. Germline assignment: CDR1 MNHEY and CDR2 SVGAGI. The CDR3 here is CASSYPTGHSGNTIYF. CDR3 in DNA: TGTGCCAGCAGTTACCCCACAGGCCACTCTGGAAACACCATATATTTT.

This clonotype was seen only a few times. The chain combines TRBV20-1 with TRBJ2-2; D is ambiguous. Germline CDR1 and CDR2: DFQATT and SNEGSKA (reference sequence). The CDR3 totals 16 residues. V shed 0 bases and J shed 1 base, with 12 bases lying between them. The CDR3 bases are TGCAGTGCTAGAGATTACCGGAGTTTGAACACCGGGGAGCTGTTTTTT. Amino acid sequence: CSARDYRSLNTGELFF.

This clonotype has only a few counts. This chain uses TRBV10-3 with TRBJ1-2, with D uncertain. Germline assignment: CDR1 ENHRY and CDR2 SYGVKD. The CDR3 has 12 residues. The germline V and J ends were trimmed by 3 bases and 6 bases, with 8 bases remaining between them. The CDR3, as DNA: TGTGCCATCAGTGAAGAGGGCGATGGCTACACCTTC. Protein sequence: CAISEEGDGYTF.

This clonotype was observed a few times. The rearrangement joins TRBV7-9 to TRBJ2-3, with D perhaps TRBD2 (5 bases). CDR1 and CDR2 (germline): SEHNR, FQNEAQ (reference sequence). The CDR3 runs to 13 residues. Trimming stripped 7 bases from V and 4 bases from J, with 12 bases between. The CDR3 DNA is TGTGCCAGCAAAGAGAGGGAATCAGATACGCAGTATTTT. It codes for CASKERESDTQYF.

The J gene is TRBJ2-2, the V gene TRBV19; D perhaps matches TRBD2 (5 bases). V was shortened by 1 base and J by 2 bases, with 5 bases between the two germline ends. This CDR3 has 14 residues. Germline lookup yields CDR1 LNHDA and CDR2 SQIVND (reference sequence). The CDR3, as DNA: TGTGCCAGTAGTATAGCGGGAAACACCGGGGAGCTGTTTTTT. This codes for CASSIAGNTGELFF.

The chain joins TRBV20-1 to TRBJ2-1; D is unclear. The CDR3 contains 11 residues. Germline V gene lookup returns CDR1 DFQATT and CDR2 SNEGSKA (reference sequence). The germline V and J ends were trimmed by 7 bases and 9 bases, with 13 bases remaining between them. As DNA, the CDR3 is TGCAGTGTCAAAAGCGCATTTGAGCAGTTCTTC. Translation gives CSVKSAFEQFF.

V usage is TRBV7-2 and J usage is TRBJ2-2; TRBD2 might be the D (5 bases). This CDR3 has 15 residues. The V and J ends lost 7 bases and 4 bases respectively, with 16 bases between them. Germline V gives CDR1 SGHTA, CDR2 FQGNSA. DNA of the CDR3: TGTGCCAGCACCCCCATCCTAGCAGCCACCGGGGAGCTGTTTTTT. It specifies CASTPILAATGELFF. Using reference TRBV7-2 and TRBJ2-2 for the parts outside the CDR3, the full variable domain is GAGVSQSPSNKVTEKGKDVELRCDPISGHTALYWYRQSLGQGLEFLIYFQGNSAPDKSGLPSDRFSAERTGGSVSTLTIQRTQQEDSAVYLCASTPILAATGELFFGEGSRLTVL.

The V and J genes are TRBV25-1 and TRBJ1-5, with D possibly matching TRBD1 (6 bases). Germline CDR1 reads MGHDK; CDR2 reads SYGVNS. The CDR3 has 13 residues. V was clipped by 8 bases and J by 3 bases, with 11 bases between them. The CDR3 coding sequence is TGTGCCAGCTCCGGGGGCCCCAATCAGCCCCAGCATTTT. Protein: CASSGGPNQPQHF. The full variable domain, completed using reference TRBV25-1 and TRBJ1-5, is EADIYQTPRYLVIGTGKKITLECSQTMGHDKMYWYQQDPGMELHLIHYSYGVNSTEKGDLSSESTVSRIRTEHFPLTLESARPSHTSQYLCASSGGPNQPQHFGDGTRLSIL.

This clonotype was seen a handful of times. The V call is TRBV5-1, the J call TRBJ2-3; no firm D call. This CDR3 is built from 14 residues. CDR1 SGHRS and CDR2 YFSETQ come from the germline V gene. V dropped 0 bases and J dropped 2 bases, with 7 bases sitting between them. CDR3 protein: CASSLDQTTDTQYF. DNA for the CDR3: TGCGCCAGCAGCTTGGACCAGACCACAGATACGCAGTATTTT.

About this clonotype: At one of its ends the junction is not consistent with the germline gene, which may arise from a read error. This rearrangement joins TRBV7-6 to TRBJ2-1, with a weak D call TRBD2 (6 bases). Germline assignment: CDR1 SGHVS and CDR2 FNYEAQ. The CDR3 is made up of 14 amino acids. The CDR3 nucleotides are TGTGCCAGCGGCTTAGACCCGGGGGAGAATGAGCAGTTCTTC. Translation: CASGLDPGENEQFF.

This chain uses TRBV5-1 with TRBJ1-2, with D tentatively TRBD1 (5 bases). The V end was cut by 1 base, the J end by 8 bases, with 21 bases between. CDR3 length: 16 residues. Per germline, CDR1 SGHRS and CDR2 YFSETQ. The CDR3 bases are TGCGCCAGCAGCTTGACCCGACAGATATCGAATCGCGGCTACACCTTC. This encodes CASSLTRQISNRGYTF.

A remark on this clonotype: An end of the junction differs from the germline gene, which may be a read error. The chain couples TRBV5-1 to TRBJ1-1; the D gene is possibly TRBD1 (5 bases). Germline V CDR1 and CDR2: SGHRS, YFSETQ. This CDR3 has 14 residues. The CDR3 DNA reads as TGCGCCGGCAGGGCGGATCTTATGAACACTGAAGCTTTCTTT. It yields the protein CAGRADLMNTEAFF.

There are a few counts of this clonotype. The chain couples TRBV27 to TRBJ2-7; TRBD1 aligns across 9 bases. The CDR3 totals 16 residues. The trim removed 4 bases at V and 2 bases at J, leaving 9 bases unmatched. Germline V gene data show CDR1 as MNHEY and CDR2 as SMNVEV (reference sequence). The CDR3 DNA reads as TGTGCCAGCAGTTCCAATTGGGGACAGGGAGCCTACGAGCAGTACTTC. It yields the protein CASSSNWGQGAYEQYF.

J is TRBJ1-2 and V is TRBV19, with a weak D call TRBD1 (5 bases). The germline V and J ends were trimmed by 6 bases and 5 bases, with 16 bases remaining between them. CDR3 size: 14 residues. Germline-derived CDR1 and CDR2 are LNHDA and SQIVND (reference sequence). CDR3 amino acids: CASRKDSLGYGYTF. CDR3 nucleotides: TGTGCCAGTAGAAAAGACAGCCTTGGGTATGGCTACACCTTC.

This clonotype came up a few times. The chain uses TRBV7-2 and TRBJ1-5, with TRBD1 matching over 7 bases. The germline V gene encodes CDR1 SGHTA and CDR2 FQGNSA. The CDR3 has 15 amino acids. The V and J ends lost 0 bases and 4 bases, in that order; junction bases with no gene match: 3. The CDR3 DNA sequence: TGTGCCAGCAGCTTAGCCAGGGGGGCAAATCAGCCCCAGCATTTT. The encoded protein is CASSLARGANQPQHF.

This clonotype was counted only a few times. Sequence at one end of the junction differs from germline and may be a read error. In DNA form, the CDR3 reads TGTGTCAGTAGTTTACAGGGGACCTACGAGCAGTACTTC. Amino acids: CVSSLQGTYEQYF. The rearrangement links TRBV19 to TRBJ2-7; TRBD1 agrees at 7 bases. This CDR3 has 13 amino acids. Per germline, CDR1 LNHDA and CDR2 SQIVND (reference sequence).

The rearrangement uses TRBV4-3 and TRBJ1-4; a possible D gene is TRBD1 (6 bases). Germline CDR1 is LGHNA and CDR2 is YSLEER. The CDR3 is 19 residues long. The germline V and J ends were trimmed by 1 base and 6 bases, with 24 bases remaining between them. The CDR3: CASSQGLGQPKRDDEKLFF. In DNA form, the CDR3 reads TGCGCCAGCAGCCAAGGCCTTGGACAGCCCAAAAGGGACGATGAAAAACTGTTTTTT.

DNA for the CDR3: TGTGCCAGCCGTCGACAGGCAAACCTTAATGAAAAACTGTTTTTT. Translation gives CASRRQANLNEKLFF. The rearrangement uses TRBV6-5 and TRBJ1-4; D might be TRBD1 (6 bases). Germline V gene sequence: CDR1 MNHEY, CDR2 SVGAGI. The CDR3 runs 15 residues. V was shortened by 8 bases and J by 4 bases, with 17 bases between the two germline ends.

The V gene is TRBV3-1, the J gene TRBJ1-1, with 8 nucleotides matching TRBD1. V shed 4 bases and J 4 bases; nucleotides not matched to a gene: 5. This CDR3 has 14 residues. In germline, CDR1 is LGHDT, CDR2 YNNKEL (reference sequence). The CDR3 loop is CASSRYRGGTEAFF. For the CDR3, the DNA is TGTGCCAGCAGCCGGTACAGGGGGGGCACTGAAGCTTTCTTT.

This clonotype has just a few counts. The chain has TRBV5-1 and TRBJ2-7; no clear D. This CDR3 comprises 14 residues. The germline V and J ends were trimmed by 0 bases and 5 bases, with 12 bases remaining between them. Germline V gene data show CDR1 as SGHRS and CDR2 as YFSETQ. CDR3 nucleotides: TGCGCCAGCAGCTTGGTCGCCGGGTTAGACGAGCAGTACTTC. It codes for CASSLVAGLDEQYF.

As DNA, the CDR3 is TGTGCCAGCAGCTTGACGGGGGTTGATACGCAGTATTTT. The encoded protein is CASSLTGVDTQYF. V gene TRBV7-9 combines with J gene TRBJ2-3; D possibly corresponds to TRBD2 (6 bases). This CDR3 has 13 residues. Germline-derived CDR1 and CDR2 are SEHNR and FQNEAQ (reference sequence). V shed 3 bases and J shed 6 bases, with 10 bases lying between them.